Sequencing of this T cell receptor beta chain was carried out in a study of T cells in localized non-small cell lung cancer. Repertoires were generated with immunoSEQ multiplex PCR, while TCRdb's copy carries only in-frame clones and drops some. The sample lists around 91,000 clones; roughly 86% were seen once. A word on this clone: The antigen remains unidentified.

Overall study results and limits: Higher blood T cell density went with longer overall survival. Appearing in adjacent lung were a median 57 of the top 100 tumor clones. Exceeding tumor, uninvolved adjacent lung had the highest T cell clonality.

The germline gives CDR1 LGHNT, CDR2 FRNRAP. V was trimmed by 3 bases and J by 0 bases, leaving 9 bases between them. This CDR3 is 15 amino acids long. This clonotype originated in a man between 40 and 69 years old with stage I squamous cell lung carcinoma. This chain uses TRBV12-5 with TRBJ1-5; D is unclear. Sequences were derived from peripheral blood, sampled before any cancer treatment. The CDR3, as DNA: TGTGCTAGTGGTTTCTTGGGCGGTAGCAATCAGCCCCAGCATTTT. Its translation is CASGFLGGSNQPQHF.